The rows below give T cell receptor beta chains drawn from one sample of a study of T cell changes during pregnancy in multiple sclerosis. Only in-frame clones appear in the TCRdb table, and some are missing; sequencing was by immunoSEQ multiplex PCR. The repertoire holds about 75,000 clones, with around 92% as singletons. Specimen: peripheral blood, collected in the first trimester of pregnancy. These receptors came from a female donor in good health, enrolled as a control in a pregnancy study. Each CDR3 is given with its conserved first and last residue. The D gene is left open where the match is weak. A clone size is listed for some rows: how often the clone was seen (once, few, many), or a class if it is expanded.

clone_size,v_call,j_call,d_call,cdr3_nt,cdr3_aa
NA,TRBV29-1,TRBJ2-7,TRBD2,TGCAGCGTTGAGGGCGGGAGGCCCTACGAGCAGTACTTC,CSVEGGRPYEQYF
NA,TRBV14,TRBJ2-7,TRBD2,TGTGCCAGCAGCCCCAAGATAAGATCGTTCGGGCTAGCGGGAGGCTACGAGCAGTACTTC,CASSPKIRSFGLAGGYEQYF
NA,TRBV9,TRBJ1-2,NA,TGTGCCAGCAGCGTAAACGAGGGCTATGGCTACACCTTC,CASSVNEGYGYTF
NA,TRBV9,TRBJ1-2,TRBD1,TGTGCCAGCAGCGTAGGTTACACAGGGGCAAACTATGGCTACACCTTC,CASSVGYTGANYGYTF
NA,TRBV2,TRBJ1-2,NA,TGTGCCAGAGGGGATCTACAGGGCTACACCTTC,CARGDLQGYTF
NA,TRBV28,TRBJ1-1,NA,TGTGCCAGCAGCCCCTGGGGGGCAGGGAGGGGCACTGAAGCTTTCTTT,CASSPWGAGRGTEAFF
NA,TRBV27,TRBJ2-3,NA,TGTGCCAGCAGTTTATCTACAGGCGCGGCAGATACGCAGTATTTT,CASSLSTGAADTQYF
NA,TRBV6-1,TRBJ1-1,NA,TGTGCCAGCAGTGACTCAGGTATACGCCTGGAAGCTTTCTTT,CASSDSGIRLEAFF
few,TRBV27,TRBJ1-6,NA,TGTGCCAGCAGTCAGACACCCAATTCACCCCTCCACTTT,CASSQTPNSPLHF
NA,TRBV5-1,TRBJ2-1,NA,TGCGCCAGCAGCTCCTTCCCGGGAGCGGAGAATGAGCAGTTCTTC,CASSSFPGAENEQFF
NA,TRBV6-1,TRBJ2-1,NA,TGTGCCAGCAGTGAGGAGGGTTTATCGAACAATGAGCAGTTCTTC,CASSEEGLSNNEQFF
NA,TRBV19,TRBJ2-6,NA,TGTGCCAGTAGTATTAGTGGGGCCAACGTCCTGACTTTC,CASSISGANVLTF
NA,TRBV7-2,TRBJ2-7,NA,TGTGCCAGCAGCTCGGTGGGAGGTTGGAGGTACTTC,CASSSVGGWRYF
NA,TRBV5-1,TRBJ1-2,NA,TGCGCCAGCAGCTTGGGACAGCACCTGATACATAACTATGGCTACACCTTC,CASSLGQHLIHNYGYTF
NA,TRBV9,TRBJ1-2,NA,TGTGCCAGCAGCGTAGCCGGAGACTATGGCTACACCTTC,CASSVAGDYGYTF
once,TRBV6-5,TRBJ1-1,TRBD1,TGTGCCAGCAGTTACGCAGGGGGCAAGGGAACTGAAGCTTTCTTT,CASSYAGGKGTEAFF
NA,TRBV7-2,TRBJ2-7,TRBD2,TGTGCCAGCAGCTTAAGGCCTAGCGGGAGTCGGGACGAGCAGTACTTC,CASSLRPSGSRDEQYF
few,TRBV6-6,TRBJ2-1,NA,TGTGCCAGCAGCCCTCTCAATGAGCAGTTCTTC,CASSPLNEQFF
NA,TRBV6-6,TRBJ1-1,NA,TGTGCCAGCAGGCTAGGGGGACTGAACACTGAAGCTTTCTTT,CASRLGGLNTEAFF
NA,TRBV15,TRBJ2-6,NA,TGTGCCACCAGCTCCTACCCGGGCAGGGCAAGCTCTGGGGCCAACGTCCTGACTTTC,CATSSYPGRASSGANVLTF
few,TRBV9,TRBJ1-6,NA,TGTGCCAGCAGCGTAGGGCAGGGGATTAGTAATTCACCCCTCCACTTT,CASSVGQGISNSPLHF
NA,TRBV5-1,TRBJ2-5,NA,TGCGCCAGCAGCTTAGTTTTGGGCGAAGAGACCCAGTACTTC,CASSLVLGEETQYF
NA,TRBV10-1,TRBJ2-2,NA,TGCGCCAGCAGTGATATAGGGGTCAACACCGGGGAGCTGTTTTTT,CASSDIGVNTGELFF
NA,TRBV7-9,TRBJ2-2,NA,TGTGCCAGCAGCTCCGGGACACTGAACACCGGGGAGCTGTTTTTT,CASSSGTLNTGELFF
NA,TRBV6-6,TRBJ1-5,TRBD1,TGTGCCAGCAGTTACCGACAGGGTAACAATCAGCCCCAGCATTTT,CASSYRQGNNQPQHF
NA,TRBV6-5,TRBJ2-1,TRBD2,TGTGCCAGCAGACCGGGACTAGCGTTCTACAATGAGCAGTTCTTC,CASRPGLAFYNEQFF
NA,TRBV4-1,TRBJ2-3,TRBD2,TGCGCCAGCAGCCAAGGTCTAGCGGACGGGTCGTTGGGCACAGATACGCAGTATTTT,CASSQGLADGSLGTDTQYF
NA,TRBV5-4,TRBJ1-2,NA,TGTGCCAGCAGCTTGTGGTCGGGGGGCTATGGCTACACCTTC,CASSLWSGGYGYTF
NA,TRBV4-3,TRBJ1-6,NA,TGCGCCAGCAGCCAAGGGGGGCTAGGAGGCTCACCCCTCCACTTT,CASSQGGLGGSPLHF
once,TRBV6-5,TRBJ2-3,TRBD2,TGTGCCAGCAGCCAGACTAGCGGGAGAACAGATACGCAGTATTTT,CASSQTSGRTDTQYF
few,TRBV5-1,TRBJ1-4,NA,TGCGCCAGCAGCCTGCCGGGGGAAAAACTGTTTTTT,CASSLPGEKLFF
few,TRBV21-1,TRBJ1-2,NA,TGTGCCAGCAGCAAAGGGGTAGGGGGCCTTACCCCTCTTGCTAACTATGGCTACACCTTC,CASSKGVGGLTPLANYGYTF
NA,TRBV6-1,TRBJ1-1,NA,TGTGCCAGCAGATTTTCAGGGGAAGCTTTCTTT,CASRFSGEAFF
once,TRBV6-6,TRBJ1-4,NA,TGTGCCAGCAGTTCCCTCAGGGGTAATGAAAAACTGTTTTTT,CASSSLRGNEKLFF
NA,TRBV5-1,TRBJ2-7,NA,TGCGCCAGCAGCTTGGGTATGGCGGGGAGCGAGCAGTACTTC,CASSLGMAGSEQYF
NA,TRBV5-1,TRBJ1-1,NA,TGCGCCAGCAGCTTGGAAGCGTGGACTGAAGCTTTCTTT,CASSLEAWTEAFF